What follows are 8 T cell receptor beta chains derived from one specimen sequenced in a study of T cell responses to AZD1222 COVID-19 vaccine. Measured with immunoSEQ multiplex PCR; TCRdb has only the in-frame clones, and not every one. The data contain 90,000 to 150,000 clones, approximately 88% of them seen just once; the ten biggest clones take up 4% to 6%. This sample comprised peripheral blood, obtained on day 0 of AZD1222 vaccination. These receptor sequences come from an adult in good health.

The chain couples TRBV2 to TRBJ1-6; TRBD1 matches 7 bases. The CDR3 loop spans 16 amino acids. Germline V gene data show CDR1 as SNHLY and CDR2 as FYNNEI. Unmatched junction bases numbered 7, after V lost 2 bases and J lost 6 bases. This chain's CDR3 is CASSERSGQLNSPLHF. CDR3 coding DNA: TGTGCCAGCAGTGAAAGGTCGGGACAGCTTAATTCACCCCTCCACTTT.

The chain links TRBV6-2 or TRBV6-3 to TRBJ1-2; D unresolved. The CDR3 runs 14 residues. Germline loops: CDR1 MNHEY, CDR2 SVGEGT. V shed 0 bases and J shed 2 bases, with 7 bases lying between them. Here the CDR3 reads CASSYSGLNYGYTF. The DNA for the CDR3 is TGTGCCAGCAGTTACTCTGGCCTGAACTATGGCTACACCTTC.

The chain employs TRBV6-5 and TRBJ1-2, with 8 bases that match TRBD1. The CDR3 spans 15 residues. With V trimmed by 2 bases and J by 5 bases, 7 bases remained unmatched. Germline-derived CDR1 and CDR2 are MNHEY and SVGAGI. The CDR3 sequence is CASSYVTGGGYGYTF. As DNA, the CDR3 is TGTGCCAGCAGTTACGTTACAGGGGGAGGGTATGGCTACACCTTC.

The chain is built from TRBV7-9 and TRBJ1-1, with D uncertain. This CDR3 has 15 amino acids. V lost 3 bases to trimming and J lost 4 bases, with 15 bases between them. CDR1 is SEHNR, CDR2 FQNEAQ, per germline (reference sequence). The DNA for the CDR3 is TGTGCCAGCAGCTTTTTGGAGGGCCGTGGCACTGAAGCTTTCTTT. Encoded protein: CASSFLEGRGTEAFF.

The V gene is TRBV4-2, the J gene TRBJ2-3; 8 bases agree with TRBD2. CDR1 and CDR2 (germline): LGHNA, YNFKEQ. CDR3 size: 17 residues. V lost 0 bases to trimming and J lost 1 base; unmatched junction nucleotides: 6. CDR3: CASSQDLSGGGTDTQYF. The DNA of the CDR3 is TGTGCCAGCAGCCAAGATTTGAGCGGGGGAGGCACAGATACGCAGTATTTT.

The genes are TRBV5-1 and TRBJ1-2, with D possibly matching TRBD1 (6 bases). Germline V gene sequence: CDR1 SGHRS, CDR2 YFSETQ. Trimming stripped 4 bases from V and 3 bases from J, with 16 bases between. The CDR3 is made up of 15 amino acids. CDR3 DNA: TGCGCCAGCAGCGAGACAGGACACTCGGACTATGGCTACACCTTC. Its translation is CASSETGHSDYGYTF.

The rearrangement joins TRBV5-4 to TRBJ2-6; TRBD2 matches 7 bases. CDR1 is SGHNT, CDR2 YYREEE, per germline (reference sequence). This CDR3 has 16 amino acids. Losses at the gene ends were 0 bases for V and 4 bases for J; bases not matched to a gene: 4. For the CDR3, the DNA is TGTGCCAGCAGCTTGGGGGGAGGGACCGGGGCCAACGTCCTGACTTTC. Its translation: CASSLGGGTGANVLTF.

This chain connects TRBV9 to TRBJ1-1, with TRBD1 as a possible D gene (6 bases). V lost 7 bases to trimming and J lost 1 base, with 11 bases between them. The CDR3 runs to 13 residues. Germline V CDR1 and CDR2: SGDLS, YYNGEE. The CDR3 loop reads CASQGPGNTEAFF. CDR3 DNA sequence: TGTGCCAGCCAGGGGCCCGGGAACACTGAAGCTTTCTTT.